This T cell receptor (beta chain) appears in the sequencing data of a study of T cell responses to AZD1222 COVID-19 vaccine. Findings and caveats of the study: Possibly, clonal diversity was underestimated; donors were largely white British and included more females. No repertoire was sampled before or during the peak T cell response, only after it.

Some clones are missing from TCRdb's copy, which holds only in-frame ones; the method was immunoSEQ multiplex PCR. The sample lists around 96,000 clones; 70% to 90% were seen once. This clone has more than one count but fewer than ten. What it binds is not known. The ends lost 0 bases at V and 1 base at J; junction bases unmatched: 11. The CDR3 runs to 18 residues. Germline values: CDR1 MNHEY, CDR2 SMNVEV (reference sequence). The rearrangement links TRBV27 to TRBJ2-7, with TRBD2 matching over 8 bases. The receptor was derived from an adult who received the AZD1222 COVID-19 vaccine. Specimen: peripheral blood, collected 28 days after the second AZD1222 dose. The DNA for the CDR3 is TGTGCCAGCAGTTTATCCCCGTTCGCGGGGGGACTTTCCTACGAGCAGTACTTC. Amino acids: CASSLSPFAGGLSYEQYF.